These T cell receptor beta chains were read from a single sample in a study of T cell responses to AZD1222 COVID-19 vaccine. Method: immunoSEQ multiplex PCR; TCRdb's copy keeps in-frame clones and lacks some. The sample lists about 200,000 clones, 80% to 95% occurring once. This specimen consisted of peripheral blood, obtained 28 days after the second AZD1222 dose. Receptor source: an adult who received the AZD1222 COVID-19 vaccine. Each CDR3 is given with its conserved first and last residue. A D gene is named only where the DNA matches it firmly. Rows may omit the clone size; those that give it use once, few, many or a size class.

clone_size,cdr3_length,d_call,j_call,v_call,cdr3_aa,cdr3_nt
once,13,TRBD1,TRBJ1-1,TRBV13,CASSPDRATEAFF,TGTGCCAGCAGCCCGGACAGGGCCACTGAAGCTTTCTTT
-,13,-,TRBJ2-3,TRBV14,CASSAPLADTQYF,TGTGCCAGCAGCGCTCCACTAGCTGATACGCAGTATTTT
-,15,-,TRBJ1-5,TRBV5-6,CASSLGQGGNQPQHF,TGTGCCAGCAGCTTGGGGCAGGGTGGCAATCAGCCCCAGCATTTT
-,17,-,TRBJ2-2,TRBV4-3,CASSQEPAGENTGELFF,TGCGCCAGCAGCCAAGAACCAGCGGGCGAGAACACCGGGGAGCTGTTTTTT
many,11,-,TRBJ2-1,TRBV6-5,CASMSDNEQFF,TGTGCCAGCATGTCGGACAATGAGCAGTTCTTC
-,15,-,TRBJ1-5,TRBV3-1/TRBV3-2,CASSQVPSSNQPQHF,TGTGCCAGCAGCCAAGTTCCCAGTAGCAATCAGCCCCAGCATTTT
-,11,-,TRBJ2-5,TRBV5-4,CASSLSETQYF,TGTGCCAGCAGCTTAAGTGAGACCCAGTACTTC
-,12,-,TRBJ2-5,TRBV18,CASSPIGETQYF,TGTGCCAGCTCACCTATTGGGGAGACCCAGTACTTC
-,13,-,TRBJ2-3,TRBV27,CASSLTFLDTQYF,TGTGCCAGCAGTTTAACCTTCCTAGATACGCAGTATTTT
-,15,-,TRBJ2-7,TRBV5-1,CASSLGAGASYEQYF,TGCGCCAGCAGCTTGGGGGCGGGGGCCTCCTACGAGCAGTACTTC
-,14,-,TRBJ2-7,TRBV7-8,CASSRAGSSYEQYF,TGTGCCAGCAGCCGAGCGGGTAGCTCCTACGAGCAGTACTTC
-,17,-,TRBJ2-1,TRBV4-2,CASSQDSAGKPYNEQFF,TGTGCCAGCAGCCAAGATTCGGCGGGAAAGCCCTACAATGAGCAGTTCTTC
-,11,-,TRBJ1-2,TRBV20-1,CSARWGDGYTF,TGCAGTGCTAGATGGGGGGATGGCTACACCTTC
-,18,TRBD1,TRBJ2-7,TRBV6-2/TRBV6-3,CASSYSFRDRDPPYEQYF,TGTGCCAGCAGTTACTCGTTCCGGGACAGGGACCCTCCCTACGAGCAGTACTTC
-,13,-,TRBJ1-6,TRBV25-1,CASKGRGYSPLHF,TGTGCCAGCAAGGGGCGGGGGTATTCACCCCTCCACTTT
-,13,-,TRBJ1-1,TRBV30,CAWSMTGDTEAFF,TGTGCCTGGAGTATGACGGGGGATACTGAAGCTTTCTTT
once,14,-,TRBJ1-1,TRBV7-2,CASSLLQEYTEAFF,TGTGCCAGCAGCTTACTACAGGAGTACACTGAAGCTTTCTTT
-,14,-,TRBJ1-1,TRBV18,CASSQRVEGTEAFF,TGTGCCAGCTCACAGCGAGTGGAGGGCACTGAAGCTTTCTTT
-,14,TRBD1,TRBJ1-1,TRBV28,CASSPHRGGVEAFF,TGTGCCAGCAGTCCGCACAGGGGCGGGGTTGAAGCTTTCTTT
-,11,-,TRBJ1-1,TRBV29-1,CSVAPLSEAFF,TGCAGCGTGGCCCCCCTTAGTGAAGCTTTCTTT
-,15,-,TRBJ1-6,TRBV11-2,CASSFSSGLNSPLHF,TGTGCCAGCAGCTTTTCCTCCGGGCTTAATTCACCCCTCCACTTT
-,13,-,TRBJ1-1,TRBV12-3/TRBV12-4,CASSKTVNTEAFF,TGTGCCAGCAGTAAGACAGTGAACACTGAAGCTTTCTTT
-,17,TRBD1,TRBJ1-4,TRBV30,CAWIPGQGPSGNEKLFF,TGTGCCTGGATCCCCGGACAGGGCCCCTCAGGTAATGAAAAACTGTTTTTT
once,14,-,TRBJ1-2,TRBV19,CASSIDIQGYGYTF,TGTGCCAGTAGTATAGATATACAGGGTTATGGCTACACCTTC
-,15,TRBD1,TRBJ1-3,TRBV28,CASMTPGAGGYYEHF,TGTGCCAGCATGACCCCGGGGGCAGGGGGCTACTACGAGCATTTT
-,13,-,TRBJ2-5,TRBV7-3,CASSSGPGETQYF,TGTGCCAGCAGCTCGGGCCCGGGGGAGACCCAGTACTTC
once,15,-,TRBJ1-5,TRBV6-5,CASSNTDNSNQPQHF,TGTGCCAGCTCAAACACGGACAATAGCAATCAGCCCCAGCATTTT
-,19,-,TRBJ1-4,TRBV9,CASSVPGHSGTMRGEKLFF,TGTGCCAGCAGCGTCCCGGGACATTCGGGGACGATGAGGGGTGAAAAACTGTTTTTT
-,11,-,TRBJ2-5,TRBV3-1/TRBV3-2,CASSHRGTQYF,TGTGCCAGCAGCCACCGGGGGACCCAGTACTTC
-,16,-,TRBJ2-3,TRBV7-9,CASSFQGTLATDTQYF,TGTGCCAGCAGCTTCCAGGGAACTCTAGCAACAGATACGCAGTATTTT
-,15,TRBD2,TRBJ2-1,TRBV10-1,CASSLLAGGVNEQFF,TGCGCCAGCAGTCTACTAGCGGGAGGGGTGAATGAGCAGTTCTTC
once,14,-,TRBJ1-1,TRBV7-2,CASSLLGGRTEAFF,TGTGCCAGCAGCCTACTGGGGGGCCGCACTGAAGCTTTCTTT
-,16,TRBD2,TRBJ2-2,TRBV7-7,CASSPGLAPGTGELFF,TGTGCTAGCAGCCCAGGACTAGCGCCCGGGACCGGGGAGCTGTTTTTT
-,14,-,TRBJ1-2,TRBV15,CATSKTGLPYGYTF,TGTGCCACCAGCAAAACGGGACTGCCCTATGGCTACACCTTC
-,14,-,TRBJ1-5,TRBV7-9,CASSHGRWNQPQHF,TGTGCCAGCAGCCATGGACGGTGGAATCAGCCCCAGCATTTT
-,15,-,TRBJ2-3,TRBV5-3,CARSLSFARTDTQYF,TGTGCCAGAAGCCTCTCCTTCGCGAGGACAGATACGCAGTATTTT
-,13,TRBD1,TRBJ2-3,TRBV9,CASSVEGAQGKYF,TGTGCCAGCAGCGTAGAGGGGGCTCAAGGGAAGTATTTT
-,15,-,TRBJ2-7,TRBV6-5,CASSYSYDGTYEQYF,TGTGCCAGCAGTTACTCTTATGACGGAACCTACGAGCAGTACTTC
-,17,TRBD1,TRBJ2-7,TRBV4-2,CASSQDPSHRGNYEQYF,TGTGCCAGCAGCCAAGATCCGTCTCACAGGGGTAACTACGAGCAGTACTTC
-,11,-,TRBJ2-1,TRBV11-3,CASSWRDEQFF,TGTGCCAGCAGCTGGAGGGATGAGCAGTTCTTC
-,17,TRBD2,TRBJ2-2,TRBV5-1,CASSSVGRSANTGELFF,TGCGCCAGCAGCTCCGTCGGGAGGAGCGCAAACACCGGGGAGCTGTTTTTT
once,14,-,TRBJ2-7,TRBV27,CASSLKTSSYEQYF,TGTGCCAGCAGTTTAAAGACTTCCTCCTACGAGCAGTACTTC
-,11,-,TRBJ2-1,TRBV19,CASSIRDEQFF,TGTGCCAGTAGTATTAGGGATGAGCAGTTCTTC
-,14,-,TRBJ1-4,TRBV19,CASSPLGKTEKLFF,TGTGCCAGTAGTCCCCTCGGGAAAACGGAAAAACTGTTTTTT
-,13,TRBD2,TRBJ2-7,TRBV2,CASTPSGLYEQYF,TGTGCCAGCACCCCTAGCGGCCTCTACGAGCAGTACTTC
-,20,-,TRBJ2-1,TRBV5-5,CASSLAWLSGLRWTYNEQFF,TGTGCCAGCAGCTTGGCGTGGCTTAGCGGCCTAAGATGGACCTACAATGAGCAGTTCTTC
-,14,-,TRBJ2-3,TRBV24-1,CATSGGASTDTQYF,TGTGCCACCAGTGGCGGGGCAAGCACAGATACGCAGTATTTT
-,15,-,TRBJ2-2,TRBV5-1,CASSLTAKGTGELFF,TGCGCCAGCAGCTTAACCGCGAAGGGCACCGGGGAGCTGTTTTTT
-,15,-,TRBJ2-7,TRBV7-2,CASSLAATARVEQYF,TGTGCCAGCAGCTTAGCTGCAACGGCGAGGGTCGAGCAGTACTTC
-,14,-,TRBJ2-3,TRBV7-9,CASSLGPFHDTQYF,TGTGCCAGCAGCTTAGGGCCTTTCCACGATACGCAGTATTTT
-,15,TRBD1,TRBJ2-7,TRBV18,CASGGPGQGAYEQYF,TGTGCCAGCGGCGGGCCGGGACAGGGGGCTTACGAGCAGTACTTC
-,14,-,TRBJ1-2,TRBV10-3,CAISGGGANYGYTF,TGTGCCATCAGTGGGGGCGGGGCTAACTATGGCTACACCTTC
once,15,TRBD1,TRBJ2-1,TRBV28,CASSSPGQGRNEQFF,TGTGCCAGCAGTTCCCCGGGACAGGGGAGGAATGAGCAGTTCTTC
-,16,-,TRBJ1-1,TRBV27,CASSTLNSARYTEAFF,TGTGCCAGCAGTACCCTAAACAGCGCCCGGTACACTGAAGCTTTCTTT
-,15,-,TRBJ1-3,TRBV6-5,CASSYSSVSGNTIYF,TGTGCCAGCAGTTACTCGTCAGTCTCTGGAAACACCATATATTTT
-,15,-,TRBJ1-4,TRBV6-5,CASSYSVGPNEKLFF,TGTGCCAGCAGTTACTCGGTCGGACCTAATGAAAAACTGTTTTTT
-,16,TRBD2,TRBJ2-7,TRBV29-1,CSVVRGLAGSYYEQYF,TGCAGCGTCGTCCGTGGACTAGCGGGATCCTACTACGAGCAGTACTTC
once,13,-,TRBJ1-2,TRBV24-1,CATSRGASGGYTF,TGTGCCACCTCTCGGGGGGCGTCAGGGGGCTACACCTTC
-,14,-,TRBJ2-1,TRBV7-3,CASSQVISSNEQFF,TGTGCCAGCAGCCAGGTCATCAGCAGCAATGAGCAGTTCTTC